This T cell receptor (beta chain) was recorded in a study of Graves' ophthalmopathy and Graves' hyperthyroidism (dated 2018 in TCRdb). At the level of the whole study: Peripheral blood was collected at initial diagnosis, prior to any treatment. To tell Graves' ophthalmopathy apart from Graves' hyperthyroidism, and to predict which patients would progress to ophthalmopathy, the study relied on TCR beta repertoire signatures. In total, 135 blood samples were TCR-sequenced: 43 ophthalmopathy, under 85 hyperthyroidism and approximately 17 hyperthyroidism-to-ophthalmopathy patients. To explore V-J signatures distinguishing ophthalmopathy from hyperthyroidism, a discovery set of under 110 patients (more than 40 ophthalmopathy, 57 stable hyperthyroidism) was enrolled. For independent validation, a separate cohort was made up of 18 hyperthyroidism patients plus 17 patients who later progressed from hyperthyroidism to ophthalmopathy. In over 5 hyperthyroidism patients, the T-cell repertoires found in thyroid tissue were compared with those found in blood. Following sampling, methimazole starting at 30 mg daily was administered to hyperthyroidism patients, and high-dose intravenous methylprednisolone was administered to ophthalmopathy patients. Summary of the overall study and its limitations: In validation, the model predicted ophthalmopathy progression with 55% to 71% sensitivity and around 72% specificity; roughly 12 predicted patients were CT-confirmed with GO in a median of around 6 months. Sample size was not statistically predetermined, and group allocation was not concealed from the investigators. Most expanded thyroid clonotypes with frequency above 0.001 were also detected in blood, suggesting blood repertoires may reflect the thyroid immune response. Ophthalmopathy was separated from stable hyperthyroidism by the 13-signature model with around 89% sensitivity and 81% to 83% specificity in cross-validation and with 80%/75% in the test set.

TCR beta CDR3 regions were amplified from RNA transcripts for repertoire sequencing. The first round was an RT-PCR using HTBI primers with the Qiagen OneStep RT-PCR kit, and this first round was followed by a second-round multiplex PCR, then size selection and purification. Libraries were sequenced on an Illumina HiSeq2000 using paired-end 100 bp reads. The authors processed their data as follows. Reads were processed with SOAPnuke, discarding reads with adapters, uncalled bases, mean Phred below 15, or no exact constant-primer or identifier match. COPE v1.2.5 was used to merge high-quality paired reads. Each unique nucleotide sequence was defined as a clonotype, and clonotypes were aligned to IMGT TRB V, D and J references with MiTCR v1.1. Analysis was restricted to V-J combinations with a frequency above 0.0001, which covered 99.2% of repertoires. For each V-J combination, a TCR clonal expansion and chaos score was defined as the ratio of F50 clonal expansion to chaos observed in the TCRdist matrix. Welch's t-statistics and random forest were used to narrow the features down to more than 10 V-J combinations, which were then fed into a naive Bayes classifier. Thyroid-blood repertoire similarity was quantified with the Morisita-Horn index. Through fastp at Q25 and MiXCR, TCRdb rebuilt clones from the public reads, retaining in-frame beta chains. Merged by CDR3 protein, the rows form single entries marked with the most common genes and DNA. The V and J calls here are based on TCRdb, not the publication. The sample table records approximately 700,000 distinct CDR3 sequences; just over 40% of these occur just once. More than 3% of the sample goes to the ten largest clones.

Turning to this clonotype: Its antigen is still unknown. Base qualities are not provided; no much larger clone lies one nucleotide away.

The ophthalmopathy patients had moderately to severely active disease, with a Clinical Activity Score of 3 or higher, a NOSPECS grade of 4 or higher, and a disease duration of less than 3 months. Patients with other autoimmune diseases, uncontrolled infections, pregnancy or lactation were excluded from the study. Clinical symptoms, serum thyroxine, TRAb, thyroid ultrasound and orbital computed tomography were used for diagnosis. Using Ficoll-Paque density gradient centrifugation, PBMCs were isolated from less than 11 ml of fresh peripheral blood. Total RNA was extracted with Trizol reagent and quality-checked on an Agilent 2100 Bioanalyzer. Sequenced material: peripheral blood. The TCR originated in an adult man with Graves' ophthalmopathy.

This receptor carries the CDR3 CASSQHLGTGRDGYTF. The DNA sequence is TGTGCCAGCAGCCAACACCTCGGGACAGGGAGAGATGGCTACACCTTC. The chain is made from TRBV2 and TRBJ1-2; 9 middle bases align to TRBD1. Sequences SNHLY (CDR1) and FYNNEI (CDR2) are obtained from the germline V gene. From the cysteine through the phenylalanine, the CDR3 covers 16 amino acids. CDR3 DNA only is kept here, 48 bases in frame from base 1. The V end gives up 6 bases and the J end 6 bases, leaving 14 bases in the junction not matched to a gene. This CDR3, with the reference TRBV2 and TRBJ1-2 proteins standing in past its ends, gives the full variable domain EPEVTQTPSHQVTQMGQEVILRCVPISNHLYFYWYRQILGQKVEFLVSFYNNEISEKSEIFDDQFSVERPDGSNFTLKIRSTKLEDSAMYFCASSQHLGTGRDGYTFGSGTRLTVV.